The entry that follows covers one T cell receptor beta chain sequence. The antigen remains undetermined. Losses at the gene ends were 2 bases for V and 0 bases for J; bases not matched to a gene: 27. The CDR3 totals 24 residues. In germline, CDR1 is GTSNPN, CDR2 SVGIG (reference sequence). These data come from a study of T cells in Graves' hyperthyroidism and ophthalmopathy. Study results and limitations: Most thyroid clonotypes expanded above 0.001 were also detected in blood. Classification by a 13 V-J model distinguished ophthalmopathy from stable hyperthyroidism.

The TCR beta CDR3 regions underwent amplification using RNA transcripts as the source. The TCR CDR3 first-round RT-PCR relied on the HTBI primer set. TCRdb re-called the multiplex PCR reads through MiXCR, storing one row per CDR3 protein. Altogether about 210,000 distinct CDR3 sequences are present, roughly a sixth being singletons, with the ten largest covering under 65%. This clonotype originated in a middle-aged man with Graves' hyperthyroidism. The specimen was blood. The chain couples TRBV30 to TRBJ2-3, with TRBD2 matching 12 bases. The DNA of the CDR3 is TGTGCCTGGAGTCCCCGCTCGACTAGCGGGAGCTTACTGTTTTACTGGGGTAGCACAGATACGCAGTATTTT. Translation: CAWSPRSTSGSLLFYWGSTDTQYF.